This T cell receptor beta chain was sequenced during a study of cytomegalovirus exposure and HLA in healthy donors. Study at large: Researchers found that roughly 81% of 350 to 500 genotyped donors fell within the Caucasian-associated ancestry cluster.

General study points: The productive fraction for most TCR beta V segments was about 87% or about 30% in an earlier analysis. Cytomegalovirus-associated status was assigned to about 150 TCR beta chains.

In the PCR, 60 Vbeta and 13 Jbeta primers were used. Sequencing was performed with immunoSEQ multiplex PCR; in TCRdb, only in-frame clones are kept and a portion is missing. The data show some 200,000 clones, around 79% seen once. This clone was recorded once. What it binds is unknown. The CDR3 is made up of 16 amino acids. V gave up 6 bases and J gave up 6 bases; unmatched junction bases: 11. Germline CDR1 is MDHEN and CDR2 is SYDVKM. This TCR derives from a male donor in good health and CMV-seropositive. Material for sequencing was PBMCs. This chain uses TRBV28 with TRBJ1-2; 12 nucleotides line up with TRBD1. The CDR3 region is CASRPPGDRGRNGYTF. CDR3 DNA: TGTGCCAGCAGGCCTCCCGGGGACAGGGGGCGAAATGGCTACACCTTC.